A selection of T cell receptor beta chains follows, all from one sample in a study of siplizumab effects on memory and regulatory T cells. Clones were read by immunoSEQ multiplex PCR, and TCRdb kept only the in-frame ones, dropping some. This table has over 100,000 clones, roughly 92% appearing once. Sequenced material: CD4+ T cells sorted from blood. Every receptor here comes from a human donor in good health. The conserved cysteine and the conserved F or W are not part of the CDR3 here. D genes are given only for firm matches.

D gene	V gene	CDR3 protein
TRBD1	TRBV18	ASSGQAGNTIY
.	TRBV29-1	SVRWGAKNIQY
TRBD2	TRBV14	ASRLAGDAYTQY
.	TRBV9	ASSVDGPYGYT
TRBD1	TRBV5-4	ASSWGQGGYNEQF
.	TRBV7-9	ASSLGMDGTYEQY
.	TRBV18	ASSPLQTQGTTEAF
TRBD2	TRBV7-8	ASSGVPGLAGGEGTDTQY
.	TRBV21-1	ASSKAPRRGLGETQY
.	TRBV4-1	ASSQDDRGRTEAF
.	TRBV15	ATSRGASFREQY